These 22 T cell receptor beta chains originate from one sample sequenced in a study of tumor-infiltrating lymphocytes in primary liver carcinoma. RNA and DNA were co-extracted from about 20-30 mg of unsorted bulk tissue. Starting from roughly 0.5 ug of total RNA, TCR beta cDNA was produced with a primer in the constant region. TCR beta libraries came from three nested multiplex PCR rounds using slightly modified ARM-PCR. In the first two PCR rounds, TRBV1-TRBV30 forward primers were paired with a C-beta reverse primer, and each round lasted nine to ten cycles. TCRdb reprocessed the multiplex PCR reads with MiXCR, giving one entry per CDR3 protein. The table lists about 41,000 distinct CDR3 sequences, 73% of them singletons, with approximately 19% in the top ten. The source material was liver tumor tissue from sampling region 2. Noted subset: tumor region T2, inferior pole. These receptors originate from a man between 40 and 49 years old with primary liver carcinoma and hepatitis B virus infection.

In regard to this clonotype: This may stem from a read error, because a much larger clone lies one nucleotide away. In DNA form, the CDR3 reads TGTGCCAGTAAAGCGGGAGTGGACACCGGGGGGCTGTTTTTT. Amino acids: CASKAGVDTGGLFF. The chain combines TRBV2 with TRBJ2-2; 8 bases match TRBD2. Germline V gene sequence: CDR1 SNHLY, CDR2 FYNNEI. The CDR3 consists of 14 residues.

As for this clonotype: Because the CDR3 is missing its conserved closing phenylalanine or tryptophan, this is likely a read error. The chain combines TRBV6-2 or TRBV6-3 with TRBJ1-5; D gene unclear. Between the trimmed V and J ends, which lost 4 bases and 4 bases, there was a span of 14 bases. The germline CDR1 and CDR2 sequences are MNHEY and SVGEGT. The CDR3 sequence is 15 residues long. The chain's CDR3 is CASSCSRVPNQPQHS. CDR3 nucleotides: TGTGCCAGCAGTTGCTCGAGGGTCCCAAATCAGCCCCAGCATTCT.

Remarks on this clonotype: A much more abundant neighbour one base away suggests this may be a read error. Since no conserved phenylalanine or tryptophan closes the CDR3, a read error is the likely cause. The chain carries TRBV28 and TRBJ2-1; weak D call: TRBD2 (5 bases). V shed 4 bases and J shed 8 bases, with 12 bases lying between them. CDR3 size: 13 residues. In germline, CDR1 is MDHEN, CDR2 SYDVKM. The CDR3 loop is CASSWASLDEQFI. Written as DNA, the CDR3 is TGTGCCAGCAGTTGGGCTAGCCTGGATGAGCAGTTCATC.

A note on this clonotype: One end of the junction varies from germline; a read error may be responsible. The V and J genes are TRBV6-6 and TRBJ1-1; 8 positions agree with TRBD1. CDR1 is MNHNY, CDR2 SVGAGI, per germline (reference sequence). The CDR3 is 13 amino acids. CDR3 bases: TGTGTCAGCAGTACAGGGGGGGCTACTGAAGCTTTCTTT. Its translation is CVSSTGGATEAFF.

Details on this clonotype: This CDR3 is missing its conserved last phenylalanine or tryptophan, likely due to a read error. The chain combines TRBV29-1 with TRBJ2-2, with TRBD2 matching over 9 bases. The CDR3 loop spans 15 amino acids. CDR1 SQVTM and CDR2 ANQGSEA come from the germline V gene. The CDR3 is CSVGTSATNTRELFI. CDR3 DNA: TGCAGCGTTGGGACTAGCGCGACGAACACCAGGGAGCTGTTTATT.

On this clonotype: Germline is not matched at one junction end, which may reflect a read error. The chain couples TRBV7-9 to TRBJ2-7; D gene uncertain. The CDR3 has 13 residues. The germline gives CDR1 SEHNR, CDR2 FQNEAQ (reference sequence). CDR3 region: CASSLGSSYVQYF. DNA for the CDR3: TGTGCCAGCAGCTTAGGTAGCTCCTACGTGCAGTACTTC.

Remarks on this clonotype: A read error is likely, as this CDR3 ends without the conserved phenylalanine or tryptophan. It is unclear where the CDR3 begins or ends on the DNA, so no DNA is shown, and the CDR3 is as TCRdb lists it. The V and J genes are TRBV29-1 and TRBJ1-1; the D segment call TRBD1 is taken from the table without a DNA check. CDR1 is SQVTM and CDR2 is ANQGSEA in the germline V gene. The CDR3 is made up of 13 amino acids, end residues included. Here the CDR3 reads CIAPGQLVAETFY.

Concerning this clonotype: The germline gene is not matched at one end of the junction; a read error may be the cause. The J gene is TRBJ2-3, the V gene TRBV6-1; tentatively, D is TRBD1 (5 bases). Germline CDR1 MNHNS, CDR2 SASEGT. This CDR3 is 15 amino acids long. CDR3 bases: TGTGCCGGCAGTTCCAGAAGTACTGGGGCCGATACGCAGTATTTT. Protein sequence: CAGSSRSTGADTQYF.

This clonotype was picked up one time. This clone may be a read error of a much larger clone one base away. The chain's CDR3 is CSAIPGALFNNEQFF. The CDR3 DNA is TGCAGTGCTATCCCGGGGGCCCTTTTCAACAATGAGCAGTTCTTC. The chain combines TRBV20-1 with TRBJ2-1; D tentatively fits TRBD1 or TRBD2 (6 bases each). The ends were cut back, 4 bases at V and 5 bases at J, with 18 bases in the middle. CDR3 length: 15 residues. Per the germline V gene, CDR1 is DFQATT and CDR2 is SNEGSKA (reference sequence).

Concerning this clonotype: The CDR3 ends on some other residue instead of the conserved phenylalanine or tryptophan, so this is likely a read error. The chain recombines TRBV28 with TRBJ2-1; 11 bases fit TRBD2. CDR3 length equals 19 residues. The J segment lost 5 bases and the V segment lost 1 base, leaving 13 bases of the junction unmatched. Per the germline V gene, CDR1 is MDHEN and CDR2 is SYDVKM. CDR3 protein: CASSLYHFPGLAEHNEQFL. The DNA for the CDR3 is TGTGCCAGCAGTTTATACCACTTCCCGGGACTAGCGGAGCACAATGAGCAGTTCCTA.

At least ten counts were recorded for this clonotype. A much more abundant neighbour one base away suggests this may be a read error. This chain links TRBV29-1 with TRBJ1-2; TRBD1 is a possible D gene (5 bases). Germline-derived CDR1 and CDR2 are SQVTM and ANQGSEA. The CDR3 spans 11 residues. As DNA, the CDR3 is TGCAGCGACGACAGCGGCTATGGCTACGCCTTC. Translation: CSDDSGYGYAF.

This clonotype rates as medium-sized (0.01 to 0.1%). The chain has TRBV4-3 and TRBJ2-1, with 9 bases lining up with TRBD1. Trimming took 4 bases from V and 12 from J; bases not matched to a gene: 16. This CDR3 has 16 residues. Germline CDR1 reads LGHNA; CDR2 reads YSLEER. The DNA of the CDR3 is TGCGCCAGCAGCCGCTTCTCCGGGACAGGGATGCAAGGGCAGTTCTTC. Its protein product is CASSRFSGTGMQGQFF.

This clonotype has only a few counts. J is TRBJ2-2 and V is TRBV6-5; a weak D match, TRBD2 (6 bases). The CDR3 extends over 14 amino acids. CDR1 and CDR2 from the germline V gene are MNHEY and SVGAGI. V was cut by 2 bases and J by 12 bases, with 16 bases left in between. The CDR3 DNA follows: TGTGCCAGCAGTTACCCGAGGAGACGGGAGAAGCTGTTTTTT. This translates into CASSYPRRREKLFF.

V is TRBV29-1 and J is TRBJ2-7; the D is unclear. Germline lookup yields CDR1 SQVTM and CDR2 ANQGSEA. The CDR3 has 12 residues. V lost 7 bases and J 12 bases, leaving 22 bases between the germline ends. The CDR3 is CSAGWGNHGRYF. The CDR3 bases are TGCAGCGCGGGTTGGGGTAATCACGGACGGTACTTC.

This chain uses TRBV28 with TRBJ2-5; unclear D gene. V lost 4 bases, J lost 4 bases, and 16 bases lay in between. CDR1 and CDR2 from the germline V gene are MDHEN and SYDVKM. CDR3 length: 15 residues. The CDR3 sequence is CASSSSIKVGETQYF. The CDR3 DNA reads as TGTGCCAGCAGTTCGAGTATAAAAGTAGGAGAGACCCAGTACTTC. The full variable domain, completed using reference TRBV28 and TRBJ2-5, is DVKVTQSSRYLVKRTGEKVFLECVQDMDHENMFWYRQDPGLGLRLIYFSYDVKMKEKGDIPEGYSVSREKKERFSLILESASTNQTSMYLCASSSSIKVGETQYFGPGTRLLVL.

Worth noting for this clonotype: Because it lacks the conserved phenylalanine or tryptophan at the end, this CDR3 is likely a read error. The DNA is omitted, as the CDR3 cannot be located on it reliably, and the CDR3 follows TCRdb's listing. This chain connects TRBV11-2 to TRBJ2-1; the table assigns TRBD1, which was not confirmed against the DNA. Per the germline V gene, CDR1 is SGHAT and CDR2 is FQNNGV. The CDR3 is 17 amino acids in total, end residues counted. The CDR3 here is CASSLDRGGRFCNEQLV.

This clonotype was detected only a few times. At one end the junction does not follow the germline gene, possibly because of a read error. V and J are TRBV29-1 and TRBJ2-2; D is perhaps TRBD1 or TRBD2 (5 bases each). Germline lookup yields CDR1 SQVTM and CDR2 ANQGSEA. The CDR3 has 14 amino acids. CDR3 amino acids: CSVEDRTVARELFF. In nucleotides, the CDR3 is TGCAGCGTTGAAGATCGGACCGTGGCCAGGGAGCTGTTCTTT.

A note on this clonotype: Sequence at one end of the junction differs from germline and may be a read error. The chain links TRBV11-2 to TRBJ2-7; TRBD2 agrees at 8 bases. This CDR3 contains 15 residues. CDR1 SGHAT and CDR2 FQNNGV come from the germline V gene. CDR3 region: CASSLSGGFPYEQYF. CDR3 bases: TGTGCCAGCAGCTTATCGGGAGGGTTTCCCTACGAACAGTACTTC.

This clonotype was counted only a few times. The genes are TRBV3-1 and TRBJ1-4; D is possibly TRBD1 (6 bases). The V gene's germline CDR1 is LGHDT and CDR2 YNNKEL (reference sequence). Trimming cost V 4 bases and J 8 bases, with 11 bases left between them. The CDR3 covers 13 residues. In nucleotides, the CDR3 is TGTGCCAGCAGCCTACAGGGTCTGGAAAAACTGTTTTTT. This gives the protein CASSLQGLEKLFF.

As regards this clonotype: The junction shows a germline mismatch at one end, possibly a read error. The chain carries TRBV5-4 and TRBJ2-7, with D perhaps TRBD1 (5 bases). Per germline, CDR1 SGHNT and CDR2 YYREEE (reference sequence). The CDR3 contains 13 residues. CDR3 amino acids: CVSSSMQGYEQYF. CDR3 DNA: TGTGTCAGCAGCTCTATGCAGGGCTACGAGCAGTACTTC.

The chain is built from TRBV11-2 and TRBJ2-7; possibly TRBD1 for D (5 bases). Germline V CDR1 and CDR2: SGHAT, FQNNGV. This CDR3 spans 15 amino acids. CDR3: CDGSLRWTRENEQYF. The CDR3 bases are TGTGACGGCAGCTTACGATGGACAAGGGAAAACGAGCAGTACTTC.

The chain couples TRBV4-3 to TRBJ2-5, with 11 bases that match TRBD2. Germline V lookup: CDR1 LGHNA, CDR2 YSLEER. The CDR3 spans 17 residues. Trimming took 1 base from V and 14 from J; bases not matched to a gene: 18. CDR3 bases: TGCGCCAGCAGCCAAGCGGCTAGCGGGAGGACTGGTGATACCTATTACTTC. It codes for CASSQAASGRTGDTYYF.